Listed below are T cell receptor beta chains from one sample, sequenced in a study of CD8+CD57+ T cells in acquired aplastic anemia. TCRdb analysed the reads with MiXCR anew, one entry per CDR3 protein. The sample comprises 400,000 to 450,000 distinct CDR3 sequences, 55% to 75% of which are singletons, and 4% rests with the top ten. The material sequenced was sorted CD4+, CD8+, or CD8+CD57+ T cells (not recorded which) from PBMCs. Receptors originate from a human donor in good health, serving as a control. Each CDR3 is given with its conserved first and last residue. The D gene is left open where the match is weak. Only part of the rows carry a size: once, few, many, or a class if the clone is expanded.

V gene	J gene	clone size	D gene	CDR3 protein	CDR3 DNA
TRBV9	TRBJ2-7	-	-	CASSAPQGDQNEF	TGTGCCAGCAGCGCCCCACAGGGCGACCAGAATGAATTC
TRBV7-2	TRBJ2-7	-	-	CASSTDIRSYEQYF	TGTGCCAGCAGCACGGACATCCGCTCCTACGAGCAGTACTTC
TRBV11-3	TRBJ1-2	-	-	CASSLDDRFYGYTF	TGTGCCAGCAGCTTAGACGACAGGTTCTATGGCTACACCTTC
TRBV20-1	TRBJ1-3	-	-	CSASLDGGNTIYF	TGCAGTGCTAGTTTGGACGGAGGAAACACCATATATTTT
TRBV7-3	TRBJ1-6	-	-	CASSLVTSNSPLHF	TGTGCCAGCAGCTTGGTGACGTCGAATTCACCCCTCCACTTT
TRBV19	TRBJ1-2	many	-	CASSIVVGRGYTF	TGTGCCAGTAGTATAGTCGTGGGCCGTGGCTACACCTTC
TRBV4-2	TRBJ1-3	-	-	CASRVVPGASGNTIYF	TGTGCCAGCCGCGTAGTGCCGGGCGCGTCGGGGAACACCATATATTTT
TRBV19	TRBJ2-3	many	-	CASSIELTATSTDTQYF	TGTGCCAGTAGTATAGAGTTGACGGCTACTAGCACAGATACGCAGTATTTT
TRBV7-9	TRBJ1-6	-	-	CASSPQWGDNSYLHF	TGTGCCAGCAGCCCACAATGGGGGGACAATTCATACCTCCACTTT
TRBV9	TRBJ1-1	many	-	CASSVSNSQDTEAFF	TGTGCCAGCAGCGTATCTAACAGTCAGGACACTGAAGCTTTCTTT
TRBV9	TRBJ1-1	-	TRBD1	CASSSPSRTGDAFF	TGTGCCAGCAGTTCTCCCTCCCGGACAGGGGATGCTTTCTTT
TRBV7-8	TRBJ1-5	many	TRBD1	CASSLRDRGVRNQPQHF	TGTGCCAGCAGCTTAAGGGACAGGGGAGTTCGCAATCAGCCCCAGCATTTT
TRBV6-2/TRBV6-3	TRBJ2-3	many	TRBD1	CASSYSRDRPDTQYF	TGTGCCAGCAGTTACTCCCGGGACAGGCCAGATACGCAGTATTTT
TRBV11-2	TRBJ2-7	-	TRBD1	CASSLVVRGGNEQYF	TGTGCCAGCAGCTTAGTAGTCCGAGGGGGCAACGAGCAGTACTTC
TRBV6-2/TRBV6-3	TRBJ1-1	few	-	CASRRGTGGEAFF	TGTGCCAGCAGACGCGGGACCGGTGGAGAAGCTTTCTTT
TRBV7-2	TRBJ1-3	-	-	CASSLARHGTGNTIYF	TGTGCCAGCAGCTTAGCTCGGCACGGTACTGGAAACACCATATATTTT
TRBV2	TRBJ2-3	-	-	CASSDNPWGFTDTQYF	TGTGCCAGCAGTGACAACCCCTGGGGTTTCACAGATACGCAGTATTTT
TRBV6-1	TRBJ1-1	-	-	CASSVGMGGTEAFF	TGTGCCAGCAGCGTAGGGATGGGAGGCACTGAAGCTTTCTTT
TRBV9	TRBJ1-4	-	-	CACAVQGVPNEKLFF	TGTGCCTGTGCGGTACAAGGGGTACCTAATGAAAAACTGTTTTTT
TRBV19	TRBJ1-3	-	-	CASTRGDMEAQNTIYF	TGTGCCAGTACCCGAGGGGACATGGAAGCTCAGAACACCATATATTTT
TRBV7-9	TRBJ1-2	-	-	CASSLVRASYGYTF	TGTGCCAGCAGCTTAGTCAGGGCTAGTTATGGCTACACCTTC
TRBV20-1	TRBJ2-7	-	-	CSAPRTQEHHF	TGCAGTGCCCCAAGGACCCAAGAGCACCACTTC